Below, one T cell receptor beta chain is given with its context. Its specificity is unknown. Sequencing targeted expressed TCRB transcripts, as all isolated RNA had been reverse transcribed. Sequencing was performed with immunoSEQ multiplex PCR; in TCRdb, only in-frame clones are kept and a portion is missing. The sample has tens of thousands of clones; roughly half are singletons. The data derive from a study of beta chain features in type 1 diabetes. The study's findings and limits: The naive, central memory and Treg TCRB repertoires of patients appeared to be more similar to one another than those of healthy donors. The influence of HLA type on TCRB rearrangement stayed undetermined. TCRB CDR3s from Type 1 diabetes patients were moderately but significantly shorter in all four CD4+ subsets. In type 1 diabetes patients, VDJ junctions had fewer insertions; deletions at these junctions were more frequent.

Central memory, naive, regulatory and stem cell-like memory CD4+ cells were sorted by CD45RO/CCR7/CD25/CD127/CD95/CD27. Germline-derived CDR1 and CDR2 are SGHTA and FQGNSA. The CDR3 is made up of 13 amino acids. Trimming pared 5 bases from V and 3 bases from J, leaving 10 bases between. This TCR came from a man aged 30-40 years with type 1 diabetes. The V and J genes are TRBV7-2 and TRBJ2-5, with D uncertain. The material sequenced was central memory CD4+ T cells from blood. CDR3 amino acids: CASSIHREETQYF. The CDR3 DNA reads TGTGCCAGCAGCATACACAGAGAAGAGACCCAGTACTTC. Combining the CDR3 with reference TRBV7-2 and TRBJ2-5 gives the whole variable domain GAGVSQSPSNKVTEKGKDVELRCDPISGHTALYWYRQSLGQGLEFLIYFQGNSAPDKSGLPSDRFSAERTGGSVSTLTIQRTQQEDSAVYLCASSIHREETQYFGPGTRLLVL.